This TCR beta chain was captured in a study of cytomegalovirus exposure and HLA in healthy donors. The donors were part of the validation cohort of roughly 110 subjects. That cohort was separate from the first cohort, which comprised 666 subjects. Regarding this clone: Its target is unknown.

Study-wide results and caveats: Most observed TCR sequences were rare, whereas some public TCRs were detected in many donors. A list of 150 to 200 TCR beta chains associated with cytomegalovirus was given.

Here immunoSEQ multiplex PCR was the method, and the copy in TCRdb shows in-frame clones only, minus some. Among over 100,000 clones, around nine tenths were seen once, and the ten largest hold approximately 2.3%. What was sequenced was PBMCs. This TCR came from a woman between 18 and 30 years old in good health and CMV-seronegative.

CDR3 coding DNA: TGTGCCAGCAGCCCTCGAGTAGCAGGGTACGAGCAGTACTTC. Translated, it gives CASSPRVAGYEQYF. The chain has TRBV21-1 and TRBJ2-7; the DNA was not used to check the table's D call, TRBD1. TRBV21-1 is an annotated pseudogene. The CDR3 is 14 residues long.